This T cell receptor (beta chain) derives from a study of cytomegalovirus exposure and HLA in healthy donors. Trimming cost V 4 bases and J 5 bases; bases outside gene matches: 7. Germline CDR1 SNHLY, CDR2 FYNNEI. The CDR3 sequence is 15 residues long. The primer mix had 60 Vbeta and 13 Jbeta primers. Only in-frame clones appear in the TCRdb table, and some are missing; sequencing was by immunoSEQ multiplex PCR. Counted here are 150,000 to 200,000 clones, roughly four fifths occurring once; the ten biggest clones make up under 3%. This chain connects TRBV2 to TRBJ1-4; 7 nucleotides agree with TRBD1. The sequencing sample was made of PBMCs. This TCR derives from a woman aged 45-65 years in good health and CMV-seropositive. The CDR3 DNA reads TGTGCCAGCAGTGGGTTGACAGGGTCGAATGAAAAACTGTTTTTT. Protein product: CASSGLTGSNEKLFF.